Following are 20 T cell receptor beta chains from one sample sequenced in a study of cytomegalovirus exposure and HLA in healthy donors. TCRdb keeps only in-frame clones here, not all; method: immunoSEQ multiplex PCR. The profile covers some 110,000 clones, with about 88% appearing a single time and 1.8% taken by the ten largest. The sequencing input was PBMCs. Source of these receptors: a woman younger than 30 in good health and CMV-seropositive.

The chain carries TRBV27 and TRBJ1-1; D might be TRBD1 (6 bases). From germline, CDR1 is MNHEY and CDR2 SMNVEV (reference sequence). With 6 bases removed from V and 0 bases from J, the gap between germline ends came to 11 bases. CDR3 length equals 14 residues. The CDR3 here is CASRRQELNTEAFF. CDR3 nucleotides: TGTGCCAGCAGAAGACAGGAGTTGAACACTGAAGCTTTCTTT.

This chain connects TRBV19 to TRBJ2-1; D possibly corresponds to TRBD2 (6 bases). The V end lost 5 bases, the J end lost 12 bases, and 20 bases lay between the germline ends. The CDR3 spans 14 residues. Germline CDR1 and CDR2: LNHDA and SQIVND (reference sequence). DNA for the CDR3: TGTGCCAGTAGTTCCCCTGGGCATTCCGGGGGGCAGTTCTTC. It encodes CASSSPGHSGGQFF.

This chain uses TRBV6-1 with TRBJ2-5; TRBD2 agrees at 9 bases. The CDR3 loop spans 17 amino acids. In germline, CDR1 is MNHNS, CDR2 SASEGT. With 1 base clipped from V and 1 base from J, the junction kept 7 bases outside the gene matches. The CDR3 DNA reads TGTGCCAGCAGTGAAGATTGGAGCGGGGGGATCCAAGAGACCCAGTACTTC. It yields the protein CASSEDWSGGIQETQYF.

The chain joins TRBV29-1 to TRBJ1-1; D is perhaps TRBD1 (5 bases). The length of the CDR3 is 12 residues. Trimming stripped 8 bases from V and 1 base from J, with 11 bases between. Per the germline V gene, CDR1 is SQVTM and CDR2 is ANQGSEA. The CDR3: CSFRTQNTEAFF. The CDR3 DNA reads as TGCAGCTTTCGGACACAGAACACTGAAGCTTTCTTT.

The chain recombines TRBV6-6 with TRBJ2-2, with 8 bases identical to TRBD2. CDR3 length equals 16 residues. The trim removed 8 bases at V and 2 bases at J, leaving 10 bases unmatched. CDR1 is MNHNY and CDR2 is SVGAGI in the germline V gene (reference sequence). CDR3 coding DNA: TGTGCCAGCGAGCGGTTAGCGGGGCCTAACACCGGGGAGCTGTTTTTT. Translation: CASERLAGPNTGELFF.

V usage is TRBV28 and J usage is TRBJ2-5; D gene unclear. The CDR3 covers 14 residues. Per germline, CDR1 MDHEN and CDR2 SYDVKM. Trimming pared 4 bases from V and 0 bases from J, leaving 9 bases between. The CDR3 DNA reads TGTGCCAGCAGTTCCGACTGGTACCAAGAGACCCAGTACTTC. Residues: CASSSDWYQETQYF. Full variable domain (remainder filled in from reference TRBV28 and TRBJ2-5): DVKVTQSSRYLVKRTGEKVFLECVQDMDHENMFWYRQDPGLGLRLIYFSYDVKMKEKGDIPEGYSVSREKKERFSLILESASTNQTSMYLCASSSDWYQETQYFGPGTRLLVL.

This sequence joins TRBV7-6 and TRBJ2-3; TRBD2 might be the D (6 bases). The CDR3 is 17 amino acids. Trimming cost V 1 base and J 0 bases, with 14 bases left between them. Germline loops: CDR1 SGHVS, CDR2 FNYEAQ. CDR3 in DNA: TGTGCCAGCAGCTTAGGTTACGCGGGGACTAGCACAGATACGCAGTATTTT. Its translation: CASSLGYAGTSTDTQYF.

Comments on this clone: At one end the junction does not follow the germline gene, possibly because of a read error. The CDR3 DNA sequence: TGTGCTAGCAGCCAGGACAGGGAAAATGAGCAGTTCTTC. Amino acids: CASSQDRENEQFF. This rearrangement joins TRBV7-7 to TRBJ2-1; 8 bases are shared with TRBD1. This CDR3 has 13 residues. Germline loops: CDR1 SSHAT, CDR2 FNYEAQ (reference sequence).

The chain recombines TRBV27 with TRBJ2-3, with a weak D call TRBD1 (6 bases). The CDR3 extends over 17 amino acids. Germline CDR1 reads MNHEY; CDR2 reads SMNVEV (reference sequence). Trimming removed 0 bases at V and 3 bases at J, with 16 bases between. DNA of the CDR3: TGTGCCAGCAGTTTATCGAGAACAGGGAGAGGGACAGATACGCAGTATTTT. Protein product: CASSLSRTGRGTDTQYF.

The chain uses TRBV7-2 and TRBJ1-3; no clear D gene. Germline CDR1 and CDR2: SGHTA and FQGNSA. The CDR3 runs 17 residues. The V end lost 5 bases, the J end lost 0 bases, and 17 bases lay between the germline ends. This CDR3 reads CASSPSQQLRSGNTIYF. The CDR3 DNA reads TGTGCCAGCAGCCCAAGCCAACAGCTCCGCTCTGGAAACACCATATATTTT.

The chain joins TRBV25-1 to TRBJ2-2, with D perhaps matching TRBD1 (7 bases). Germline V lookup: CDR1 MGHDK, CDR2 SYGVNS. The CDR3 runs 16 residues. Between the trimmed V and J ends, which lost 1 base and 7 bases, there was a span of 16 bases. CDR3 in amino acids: CASSEFRAGGGGELFF. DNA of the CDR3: TGTGCCAGCAGTGAATTCCGGGCAGGGGGAGGCGGGGAGCTGTTTTTT.

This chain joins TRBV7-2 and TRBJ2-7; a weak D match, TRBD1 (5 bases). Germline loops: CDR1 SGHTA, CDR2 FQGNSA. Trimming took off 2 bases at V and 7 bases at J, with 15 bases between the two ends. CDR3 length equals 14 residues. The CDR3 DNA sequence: TGTGCCAGCAGCTTACAGGACAACTTCGGGGAGCAGTACTTC. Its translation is CASSLQDNFGEQYF.

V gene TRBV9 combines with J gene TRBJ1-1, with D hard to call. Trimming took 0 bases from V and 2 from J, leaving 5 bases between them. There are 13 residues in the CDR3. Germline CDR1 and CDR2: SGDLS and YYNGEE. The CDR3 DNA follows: TGTGCCAGCAGCGTAGCAGGAAACACTGAAGCTTTCTTT. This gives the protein CASSVAGNTEAFF.

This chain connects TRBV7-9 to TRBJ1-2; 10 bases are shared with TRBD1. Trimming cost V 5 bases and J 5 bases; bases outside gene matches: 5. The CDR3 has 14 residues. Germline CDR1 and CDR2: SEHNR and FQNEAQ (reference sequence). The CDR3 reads CASSADRGQYGYTF. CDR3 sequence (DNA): TGTGCCAGCAGCGCTGACAGGGGGCAATATGGCTACACCTTC.

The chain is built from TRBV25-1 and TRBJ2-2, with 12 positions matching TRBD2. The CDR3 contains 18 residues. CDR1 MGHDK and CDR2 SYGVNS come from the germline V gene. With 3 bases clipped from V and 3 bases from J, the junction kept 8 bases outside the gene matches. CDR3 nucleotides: TGTGCCAGCAGTGATCCTCTAGCGGGGGGGCCGGACACCGGGGAGCTGTTTTTT. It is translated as CASSDPLAGGPDTGELFF.

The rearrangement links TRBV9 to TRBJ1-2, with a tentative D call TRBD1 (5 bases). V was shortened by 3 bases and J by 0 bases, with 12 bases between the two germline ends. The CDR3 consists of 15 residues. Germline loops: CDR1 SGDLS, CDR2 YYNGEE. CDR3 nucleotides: TGTGCCAGCAGCGCCCAGACAGTCGCTAACTATGGCTACACCTTC. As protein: CASSAQTVANYGYTF. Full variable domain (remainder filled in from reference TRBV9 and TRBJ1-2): DSGVTQTPKHLITATGQRVTLRCSPRSGDLSVYWYQQSLDQGLQFLIQYYNGEERAKGNILERFSAQQFPDLHSELNLSSLELGDSALYFCASSAQTVANYGYTFGSGTRLTVV.

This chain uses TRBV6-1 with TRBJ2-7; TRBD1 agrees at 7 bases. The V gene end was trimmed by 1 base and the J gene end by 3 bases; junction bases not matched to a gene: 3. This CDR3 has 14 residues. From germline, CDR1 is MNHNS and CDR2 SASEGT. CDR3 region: CASSEGDSLYEQYV. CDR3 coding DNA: TGTGCCAGCAGTGAAGGGGACAGCCTCTACGAGCAGTACGTC.

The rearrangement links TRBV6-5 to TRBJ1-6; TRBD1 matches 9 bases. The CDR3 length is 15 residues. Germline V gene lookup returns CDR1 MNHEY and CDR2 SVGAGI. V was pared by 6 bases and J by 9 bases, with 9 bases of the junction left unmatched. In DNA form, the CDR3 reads TGTGCCAGCAGAAAATCCGGGACAGGGTTTTCACCCCTCCACTTT. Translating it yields CASRKSGTGFSPLHF.

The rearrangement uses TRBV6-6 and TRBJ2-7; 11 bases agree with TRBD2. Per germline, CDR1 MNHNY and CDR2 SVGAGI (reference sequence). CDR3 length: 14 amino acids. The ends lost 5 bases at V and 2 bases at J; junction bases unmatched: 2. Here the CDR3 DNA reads TGTGCCAGCAGTCTAGCGGGGGGCACCTACGAGCAGTACGTC. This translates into CASSLAGGTYEQYV.

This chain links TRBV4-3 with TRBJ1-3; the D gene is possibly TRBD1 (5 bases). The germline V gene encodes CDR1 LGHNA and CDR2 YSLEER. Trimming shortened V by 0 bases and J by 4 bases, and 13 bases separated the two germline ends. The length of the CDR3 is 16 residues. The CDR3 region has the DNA TGCGCCAGCAGCCAAGATGGTGGGGGGTACGGAAACACCATATATTTT. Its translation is CASSQDGGGYGNTIYF.